This TCR beta chain emerged from a study of T cells in Graves' hyperthyroidism and ophthalmopathy. General study findings and limits: A model of 13 V-J pairs discriminated ophthalmopathy from stable hyperthyroidism.

Researchers amplified the TCR beta CDR3 regions from RNA transcripts. HTBI primers were used for first-round RT-PCR of the TCR CDR3. TCRdb analysed the multiplex PCR reads with MiXCR anew, one entry per CDR3 protein. The sample has hundreds of thousands of distinct CDR3 sequences; 38% are singletons. Absence of ophthalmopathy progression within 18 months defined stable Graves' hyperthyroidism. A note on this clonotype: The antigen is unknown.

Trimming at V came to 4 bases and at J to 5 bases, leaving 9 bases not matched to a gene. The CDR3 length is 16 residues. Germline CDR1 and CDR2: DFQATT and SNEGSKA (reference sequence). Material: blood. The source is a man between 18 and 29 years old with Graves' hyperthyroidism. The chain couples TRBV20-1 to TRBJ2-5; 14 nucleotides match TRBD2. CDR3 amino acids: CSAMGRTSGGSETQYF. DNA for the CDR3: TGCAGTGCTATGGGGAGGACTAGCGGGGGGTCGGAGACCCAGTACTTC.